The 8 T cell receptor beta chains in this list originate from one sample, sequenced in a study of graft-versus-host responses after intestinal transplantation. Only in-frame clones appear in the TCRdb table, and some are missing; sequencing was by immunoSEQ multiplex PCR. The sample lists around 30,000 clones; approximately 87% were seen once. This specimen consisted of PBMCs, obtained 28 days after intestinal transplant. Receptor source: a human patient who received an intestinal transplant, so some T cells may come from the graft donor.

The rearrangement uses TRBV7-9 and TRBJ2-4, with a possible D match to TRBD1 (6 bases). Between the trimmed V and J ends, which lost 5 bases and 0 bases, there was a span of 14 bases. This CDR3 comprises 16 residues. Germline V gene lookup returns CDR1 SEHNR and CDR2 FQNEAQ (reference sequence). Here the CDR3 DNA reads TGTGCCAGCAGCCCACGGGACACCTTAGCCAAAAACATTCAGTACTTC. Its translation is CASSPRDTLAKNIQYF.

This chain uses TRBV19 with TRBJ2-1, with TRBD2 identical over 8 bases. V lost 3 bases and J lost 9; bases outside the gene matches: 10. CDR3 length: 15 amino acids. From germline, CDR1 is LNHDA and CDR2 SQIVND (reference sequence). CDR3 sequence reads: CASSIGGSGGGEQFF. CDR3 nucleotides: TGTGCCAGTAGTATCGGCGGCTCGGGGGGGGGTGAGCAGTTCTTC.

The chain is built from TRBV5-6 and TRBJ2-7; D gene uncertain. The V gene lost 6 bases and the J gene lost 0 bases, with 10 bases spanning the gap. Germline CDR1 SGHDT, CDR2 YYEEEE. CDR3 length equals 13 residues. The CDR3 nucleotides read TGTGCCAGCAACTCCGAGGACTCCTACGAGCAGTACTTC. Encoded protein: CASNSEDSYEQYF.

The chain employs TRBV28 and TRBJ2-5; possibly TRBD1 or TRBD2 for D (5 bases each). Trimming pared 5 bases from V and 4 bases from J, leaving 23 bases between. There are 17 residues in the CDR3. The germline V gene encodes CDR1 MDHEN and CDR2 SYDVKM. CDR3 sequence reads: CASSLRDLPRKGETQYF. In DNA, the CDR3 is TGTGCCAGCAGTCTCCGGGACCTTCCACGAAAGGGAGAGACCCAGTACTTC.

This sequence joins TRBV7-2 and TRBJ2-7, with D possibly being TRBD1 or TRBD2 (6 bases each). Trimming removed 5 bases from V and 3 bases from J, with 17 bases in between. Germline assignment: CDR1 SGHTA and CDR2 FQGNSA. CDR3 length: 15 amino acids. The CDR3 loop is CASSPQGGSSYEQYF. The CDR3 coding sequence is TGTGCCAGCAGCCCACAGGGAGGCAGCAGCTACGAGCAGTACTTC.

This chain connects TRBV19 to TRBJ2-1; no firm D call. Trimming pared 1 base from V and 3 bases from J, leaving 7 bases between. The germline gives CDR1 LNHDA, CDR2 SQIVND (reference sequence). CDR3 length: 14 amino acids. In DNA, the CDR3 is TGTGCCAGTAGTATAGTCGGCCACTACAATGAGCAGTTCTTC. This translates into CASSIVGHYNEQFF.

The chain employs TRBV6-6 and TRBJ2-1; 10 nucleotides align to TRBD2. The trim removed 2 bases at V and 3 bases at J, leaving 4 bases unmatched. The CDR3 sequence is 16 residues long. From germline, CDR1 is MNHNY and CDR2 SVGAGI (reference sequence). CDR3 loop: CASSYASGSFYNEQFF. The CDR3 DNA reads TGTGCCAGCAGTTACGCTAGCGGGAGTTTCTACAATGAGCAGTTCTTC.

To note about this clone: No conserved phenylalanine or tryptophan is present at the end of the CDR3, so a read error is the likely explanation. The CDR3: CASSLAGQGKGYTL. The CDR3 region has the DNA TGTGCCAGCAGCTTGGCGGGACAGGGCAAAGGCTACACCCTC. This chain links TRBV5-4 with TRBJ1-2, with TRBD1 matching 9 bases. This CDR3 contains 14 residues. The trim removed 0 bases at V and 8 bases at J, leaving 5 bases unmatched. Germline CDR1 and CDR2: SGHNT and YYREEE (reference sequence).